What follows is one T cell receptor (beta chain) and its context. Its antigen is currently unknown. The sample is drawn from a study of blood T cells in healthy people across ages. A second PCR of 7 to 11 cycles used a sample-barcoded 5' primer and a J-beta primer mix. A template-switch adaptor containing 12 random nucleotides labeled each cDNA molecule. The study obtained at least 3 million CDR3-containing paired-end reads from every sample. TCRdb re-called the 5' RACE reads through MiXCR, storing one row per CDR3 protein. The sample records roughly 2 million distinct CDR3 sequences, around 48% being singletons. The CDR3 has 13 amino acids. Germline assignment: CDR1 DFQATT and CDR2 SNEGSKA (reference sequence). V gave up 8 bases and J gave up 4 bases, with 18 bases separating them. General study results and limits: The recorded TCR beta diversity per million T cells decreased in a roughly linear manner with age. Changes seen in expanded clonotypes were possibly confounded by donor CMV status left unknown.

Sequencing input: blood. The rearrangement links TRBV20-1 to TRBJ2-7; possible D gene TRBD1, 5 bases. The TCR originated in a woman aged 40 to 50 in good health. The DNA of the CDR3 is TGCAGTAATACCGGACATAGCCCGTACGAGCAGTACTTC. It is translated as CSNTGHSPYEQYF.